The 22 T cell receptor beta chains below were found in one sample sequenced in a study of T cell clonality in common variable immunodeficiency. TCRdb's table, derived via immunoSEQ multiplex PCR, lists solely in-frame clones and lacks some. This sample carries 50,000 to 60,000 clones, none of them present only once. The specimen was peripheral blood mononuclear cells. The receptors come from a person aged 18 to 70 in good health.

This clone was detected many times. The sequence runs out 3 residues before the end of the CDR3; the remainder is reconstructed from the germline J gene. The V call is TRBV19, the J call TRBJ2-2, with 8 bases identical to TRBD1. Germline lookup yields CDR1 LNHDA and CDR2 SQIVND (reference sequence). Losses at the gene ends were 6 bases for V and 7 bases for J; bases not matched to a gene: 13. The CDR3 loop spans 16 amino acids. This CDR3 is CASRLERQGSGGELFF. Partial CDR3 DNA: TGTGCCAGTAGACTTGAGCGACAGGGGAGCGGCGGGGAG.

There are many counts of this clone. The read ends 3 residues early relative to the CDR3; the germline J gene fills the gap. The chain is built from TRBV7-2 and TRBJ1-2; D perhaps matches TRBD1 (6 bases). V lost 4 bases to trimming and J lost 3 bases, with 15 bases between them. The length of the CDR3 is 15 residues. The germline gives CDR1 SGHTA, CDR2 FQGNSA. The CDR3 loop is CASSYSRDIYYGYTF. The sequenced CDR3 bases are TGTGCCAGCAGCTACAGCCGGGACATTTACTATGGC.

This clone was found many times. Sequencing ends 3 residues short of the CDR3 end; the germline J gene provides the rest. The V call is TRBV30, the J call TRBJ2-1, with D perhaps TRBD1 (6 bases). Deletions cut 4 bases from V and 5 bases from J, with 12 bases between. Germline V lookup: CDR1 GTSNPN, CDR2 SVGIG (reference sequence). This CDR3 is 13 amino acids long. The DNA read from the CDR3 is TGTGCCTGGATCAGCCGGGACAACAATGAG. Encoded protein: CAWISRDNNE. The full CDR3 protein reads CAWISRDNNEQFF. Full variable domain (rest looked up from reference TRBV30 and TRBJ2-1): SQTIHQWPATLVQPVGSPLSLECTVEGTSNPNLYWYRQAAGRGLQLLFYSVGIGQISSEVPQNLSASRPQDRQFILSSKKLLLSDSGFYLCAWISRDNNEQFFGPGTRLTVL.

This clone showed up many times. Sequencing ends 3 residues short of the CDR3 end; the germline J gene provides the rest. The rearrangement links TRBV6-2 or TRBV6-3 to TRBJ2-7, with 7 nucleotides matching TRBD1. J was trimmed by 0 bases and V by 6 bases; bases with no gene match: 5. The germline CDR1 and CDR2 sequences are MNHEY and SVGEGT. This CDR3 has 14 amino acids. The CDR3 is CASSHRGSSYEQYF. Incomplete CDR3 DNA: TGTGCCAGCAGCCACAGGGGCTCCTCCTACGAG.

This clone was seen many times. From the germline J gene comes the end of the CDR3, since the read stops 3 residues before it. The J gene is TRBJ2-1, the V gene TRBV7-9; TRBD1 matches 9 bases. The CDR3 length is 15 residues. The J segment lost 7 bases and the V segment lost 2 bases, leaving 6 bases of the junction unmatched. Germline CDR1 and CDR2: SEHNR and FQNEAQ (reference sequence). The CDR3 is CASSLIGTGSNEQFF. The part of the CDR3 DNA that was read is TGTGCCAGCAGCTTAATCGGGACAGGGTCAAATGAG. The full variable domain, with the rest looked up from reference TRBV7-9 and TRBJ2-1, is DTGVSQNPRHKITKRGQNVTFRCDPISEHNRLYWYRQTLGQGPEFLTYFQNEAQLEKSRLLSDRFSAERPKGSFSTLEIQRTEQGDSAMYLCASSLIGTGSNEQFFGPGTRLTVL.

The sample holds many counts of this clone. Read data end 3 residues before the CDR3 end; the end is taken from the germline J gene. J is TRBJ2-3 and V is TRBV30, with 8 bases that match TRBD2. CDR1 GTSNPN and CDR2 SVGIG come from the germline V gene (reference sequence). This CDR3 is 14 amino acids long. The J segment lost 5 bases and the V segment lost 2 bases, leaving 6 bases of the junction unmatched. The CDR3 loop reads CAWSLSGGLDTQYF. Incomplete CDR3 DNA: TGTGCCTGGAGTTTAAGCGGGGGTCTAGATACG.

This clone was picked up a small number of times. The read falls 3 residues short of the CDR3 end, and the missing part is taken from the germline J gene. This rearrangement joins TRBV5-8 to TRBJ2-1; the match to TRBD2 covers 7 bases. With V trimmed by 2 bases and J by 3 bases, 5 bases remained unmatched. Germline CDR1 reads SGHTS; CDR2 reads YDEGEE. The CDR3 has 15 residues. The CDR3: CASSLRAGSYNEQFF. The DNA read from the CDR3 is TGTGCCAGCAGCTTAAGAGCGGGAAGCTACAATGAG.

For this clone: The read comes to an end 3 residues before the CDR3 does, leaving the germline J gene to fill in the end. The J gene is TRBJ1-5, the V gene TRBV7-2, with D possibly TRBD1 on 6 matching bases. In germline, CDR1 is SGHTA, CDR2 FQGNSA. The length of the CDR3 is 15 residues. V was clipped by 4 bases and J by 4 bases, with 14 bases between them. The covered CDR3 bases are TGTGCCAGCAGCTCCTCCGGGACAAAAAATCAGCCC. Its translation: CASSSSGTKNQP. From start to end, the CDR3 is CASSSSGTKNQPQHF.

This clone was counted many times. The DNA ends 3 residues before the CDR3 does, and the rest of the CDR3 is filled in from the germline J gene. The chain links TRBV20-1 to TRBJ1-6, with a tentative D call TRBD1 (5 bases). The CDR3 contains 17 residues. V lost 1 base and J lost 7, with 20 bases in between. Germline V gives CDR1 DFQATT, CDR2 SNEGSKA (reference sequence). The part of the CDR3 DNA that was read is TGCAGTGCTAGAGTGAGACAGCTAATTTTTACAAATTCACCC. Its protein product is CSARVRQLIFTNSP. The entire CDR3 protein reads CSARVRQLIFTNSPLHF.

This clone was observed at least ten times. This chain's CDR3 is CSARRASGYNEQFF. The sequenced part of the CDR3 DNA is TGCAGTGCTAGAAGGGCTAGCGGCTACAATGAG. V gene TRBV20-1 combines with J gene TRBJ2-1; the match to TRBD2 covers 7 bases. The read terminates 3 residues before the CDR3 end, so the remaining end is supplied by the germline J gene. V trimming: 2 bases; J trimming: 3 bases; junction bases outside the gene matches: 4. The germline V gene has CDR1 DFQATT and CDR2 SNEGSKA (reference sequence). CDR3 size: 14 residues.

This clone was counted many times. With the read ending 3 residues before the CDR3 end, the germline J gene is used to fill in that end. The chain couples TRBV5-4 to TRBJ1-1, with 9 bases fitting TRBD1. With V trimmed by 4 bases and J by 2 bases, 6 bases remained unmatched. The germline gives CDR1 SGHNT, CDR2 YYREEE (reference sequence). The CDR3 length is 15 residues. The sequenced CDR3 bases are TGTGCCAGCAGCAAGACGGGACAGGGTAACACTGAA. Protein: CASSKTGQGNTE. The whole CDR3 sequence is CASSKTGQGNTEAFF.

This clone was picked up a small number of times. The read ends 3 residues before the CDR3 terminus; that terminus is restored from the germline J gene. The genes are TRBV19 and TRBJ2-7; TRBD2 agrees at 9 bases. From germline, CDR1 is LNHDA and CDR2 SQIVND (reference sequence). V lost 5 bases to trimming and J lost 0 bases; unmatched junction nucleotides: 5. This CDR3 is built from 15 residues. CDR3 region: CASSPSSGSSYEQYF. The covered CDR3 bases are TGTGCCAGTAGTCCTAGTAGCGGGAGCTCCTACGAG.

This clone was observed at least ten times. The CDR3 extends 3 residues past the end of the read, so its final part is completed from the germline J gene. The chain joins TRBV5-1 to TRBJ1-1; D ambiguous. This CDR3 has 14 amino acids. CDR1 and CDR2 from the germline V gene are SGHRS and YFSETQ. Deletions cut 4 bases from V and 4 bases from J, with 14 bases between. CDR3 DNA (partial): TGCGCCAGCAGCCCAGTCGTCTCTGGCACTGAA. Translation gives CASSPVVSGTE. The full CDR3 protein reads CASSPVVSGTEAFF.

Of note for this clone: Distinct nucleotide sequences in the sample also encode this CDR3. CDR3: CSARGGQGVRGANTIYF. CDR3 DNA, as far as it was read: TGCAGTGCTAGAGGGGGACAGGGGGTGCGGGGAGCCAACACC. The V gene is TRBV20-1, the J gene TRBJ1-3; TRBD1 matches at 11 bases. With the read ending 3 residues before the CDR3 end, the germline J gene is used to fill in that end. Germline V lookup: CDR1 DFQATT, CDR2 SNEGSKA (reference sequence). CDR3 length: 17 amino acids. The ends lost 1 base at V and 7 bases at J; junction bases unmatched: 12.

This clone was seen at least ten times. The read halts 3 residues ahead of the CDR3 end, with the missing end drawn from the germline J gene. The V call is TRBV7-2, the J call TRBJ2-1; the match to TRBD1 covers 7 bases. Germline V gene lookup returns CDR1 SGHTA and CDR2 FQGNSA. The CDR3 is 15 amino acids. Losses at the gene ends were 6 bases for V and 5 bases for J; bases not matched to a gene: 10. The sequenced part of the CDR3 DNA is TGTGCCAGCAGTTTTGACAGGGCCAACAACAATGAG. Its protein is CASSFDRANNNE. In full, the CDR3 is CASSFDRANNNEQFF.

CDR3 protein: CASSKTETYDYTF. The sequenced part of the CDR3 DNA is TGTGCCAGTAGTAAAACAGAAACCTACGAC. The V call is TRBV19, the J call TRBJ1-2; D call uncertain. The read is 3 residues too short to cover the CDR3 end, so that end is filled in from the germline J gene. The CDR3 contains 13 residues. Germline V gene data show CDR1 as LNHDA and CDR2 as SQIVND (reference sequence).

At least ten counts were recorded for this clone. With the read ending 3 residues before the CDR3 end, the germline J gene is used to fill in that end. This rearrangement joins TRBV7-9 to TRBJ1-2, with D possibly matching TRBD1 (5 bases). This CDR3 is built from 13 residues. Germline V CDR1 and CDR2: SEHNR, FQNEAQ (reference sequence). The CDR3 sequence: CASSLVGQGGYTF. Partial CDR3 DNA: TGTGCCAGCAGCTTAGTGGGGCAGGGAGGC.

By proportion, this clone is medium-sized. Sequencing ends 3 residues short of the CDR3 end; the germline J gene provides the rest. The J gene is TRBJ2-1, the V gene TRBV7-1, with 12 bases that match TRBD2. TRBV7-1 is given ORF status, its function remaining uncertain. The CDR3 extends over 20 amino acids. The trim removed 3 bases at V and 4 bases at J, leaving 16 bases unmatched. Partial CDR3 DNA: TGTGCCAGCAGCTCTCAAATTCGACTAGCGGGAGCCTACATTTACAATGAG. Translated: CASSSQIRLAGAYIYNE. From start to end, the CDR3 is CASSSQIRLAGAYIYNEQFF.

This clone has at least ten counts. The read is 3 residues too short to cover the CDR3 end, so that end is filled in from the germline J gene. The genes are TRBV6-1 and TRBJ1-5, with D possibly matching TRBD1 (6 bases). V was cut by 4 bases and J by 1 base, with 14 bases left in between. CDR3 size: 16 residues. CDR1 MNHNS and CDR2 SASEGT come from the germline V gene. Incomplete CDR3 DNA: TGTGCCAGCAGTGCTAACAGGGTAGAAAGCAATCAGCCC. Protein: CASSANRVESNQP. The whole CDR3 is CASSANRVESNQPQHF.

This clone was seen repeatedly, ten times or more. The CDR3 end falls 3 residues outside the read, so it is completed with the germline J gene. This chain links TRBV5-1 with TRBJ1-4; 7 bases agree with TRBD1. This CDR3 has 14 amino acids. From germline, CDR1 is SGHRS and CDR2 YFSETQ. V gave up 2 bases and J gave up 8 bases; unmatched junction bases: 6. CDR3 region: CASSFRGGQEKLFF. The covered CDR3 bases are TGCGCCAGCAGCTTTCGAGGGGGCCAGGAAAAA.

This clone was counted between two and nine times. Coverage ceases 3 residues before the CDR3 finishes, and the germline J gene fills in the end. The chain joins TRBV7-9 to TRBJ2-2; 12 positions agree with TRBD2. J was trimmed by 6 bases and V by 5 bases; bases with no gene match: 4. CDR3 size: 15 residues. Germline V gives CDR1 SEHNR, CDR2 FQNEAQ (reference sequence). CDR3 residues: CASSPPSGGAGELFF. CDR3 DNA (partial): TGTGCCAGCAGCCCCCCTAGCGGGGGGGCCGGGGAG.

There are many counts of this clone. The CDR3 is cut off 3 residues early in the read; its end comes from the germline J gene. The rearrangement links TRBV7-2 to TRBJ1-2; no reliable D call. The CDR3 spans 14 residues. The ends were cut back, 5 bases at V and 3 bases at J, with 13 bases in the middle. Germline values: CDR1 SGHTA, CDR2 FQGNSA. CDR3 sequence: CASSPGPNYYGYTF. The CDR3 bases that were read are TGTGCCAGCAGCCCAGGTCCGAATTACTATGGC. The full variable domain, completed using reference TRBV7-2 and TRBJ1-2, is GAGVSQSPSNKVTEKGKDVELRCDPISGHTALYWYRQSLGQGLEFLIYFQGNSAPDKSGLPSDRFSAERTGGSVSTLTIQRTQQEDSAVYLCASSPGPNYYGYTFGSGTRLTVV.